This is a list of T cell receptor beta chains from one sample in a study of cytomegalovirus exposure and HLA in healthy donors. Measured with immunoSEQ multiplex PCR; TCRdb has only the in-frame clones, and not every one. There are about 200,000 clones in the sample, with 6.5% held by the top ten. The sequenced sample consisted of PBMCs. Receptors were obtained from a man aged 25-40 years in good health and CMV-seronegative. Both conserved end residues are part of each CDR3. A D gene is named only where the DNA matches it firmly.

J	D	V	CDR3	DNA
TRBJ2-7	NA	TRBV6-6	CASSYPTGEQYF	TGTGCCAGCAGTTACCCGACGGGCGAGCAGTACTTC
TRBJ2-2	TRBD2	TRBV14	CASSQQTSWWSGELFF	TGTGCCAGCAGCCAACAGACTAGCTGGTGGTCCGGGGAGCTGTTTTTT
TRBJ2-1	NA	TRBV2	CASSDGLVRVEQFF	TGTGCCAGCAGTGACGGATTAGTGAGGGTTGAGCAGTTCTTC
TRBJ1-2	NA	TRBV15	CATSPGGRANYGYTF	TGTGCCACCAGCCCGGGCGGCAGGGCTAACTATGGCTACACCTTC
TRBJ1-2	NA	TRBV5-1	CASSYGGEADYGYTF	TGCGCCAGCAGCTATGGAGGGGAGGCCGACTATGGCTACACCTTC
TRBJ2-7	TRBD1	TRBV6-5	CASKIGTGDSYEQYF	TGTGCCAGCAAGATCGGGACAGGCGACTCCTACGAGCAGTACTTC
TRBJ2-3	NA	TRBV29-1	CSVVGGATDTQCF	TGCAGCGTTGTTGGGGGGGCCACAGATACGCAGTGTTTT
TRBJ1-4	NA	TRBV4-1	CASSQTPGRGVTNEKLFF	TGCGCCAGCAGCCAGACCCCAGGTCGCGGGGTAACTAATGAAAAACTGTTTTTT
TRBJ2-7	NA	TRBV10-1	CASSEVYSAVPYEQYF	TGCGCCAGCAGTGAGGTTTATTCGGCGGTCCCCTACGAGCAGTACTTC
TRBJ2-5	TRBD2	TRBV18	CASSNGGQETQYF	TGTGCCAGCTCAAACGGGGGGCAAGAGACCCAGTACTTC
TRBJ2-7	TRBD2	TRBV2	CASSGLAALYEQYF	TGTGCCAGCTCTGGACTAGCGGCTCTCTACGAGCAGTACTTC
TRBJ1-2	NA	TRBV10-3	CAITNNDRLSYGYTF	TGTGCCATCACTAATAACGACAGGTTATCCTATGGCTACACCTTC
TRBJ1-5	NA	TRBV15	CATSRGTNQPQHF	TGTGCCACCAGCAGAGGGACAAATCAGCCCCAGCATTTT
TRBJ2-3	NA	TRBV5-1	CASSPRVGAGGDTQYF	TGCGCCAGCAGCCCCCGGGTGGGGGCGGGTGGAGATACGCAGTATTTT
TRBJ1-4	NA	TRBV6-5	CASSFRTTNEKLFF	TGTGCCAGCAGTTTTCGGACTACTAATGAAAAACTGTTTTTT
TRBJ2-7	NA	TRBV7-2	CASSLAVAGANYEQYF	TGTGCCAGCAGCTTAGCGGTTGCGGGGGCGAACTACGAGCAGTACTTC
TRBJ2-3	TRBD2	TRBV5-4	CASSSGLAGGLSTDTQYF	TGTGCCAGCAGCTCGGGACTAGCGGGGGGGCTTAGTACAGATACGCAGTATTTT
TRBJ1-1	TRBD1	TRBV30	CAWSRQGLGTEAFF	TGTGCCTGGAGCCGACAGGGTTTGGGCACTGAAGCTTTCTTT
TRBJ1-1	NA	TRBV13	CASSQLRGMNTEAFF	TGTGCCAGCAGCCAGCTACGGGGAATGAACACTGAAGCTTTCTTT
TRBJ2-7	TRBD1	TRBV29-1	CSVDPGGNEQYF	TGCAGCGTTGACCCAGGGGGTAACGAGCAGTACTTC
TRBJ2-7	TRBD1	TRBV4-1	CASSPEGQGYYEQYF	TGCGCCAGCAGCCCAGAGGGACAGGGCTACTACGAGCAGTACTTC
TRBJ2-5	NA	TRBV6-4	CASATAPQETQYF	TGTGCCAGCGCAACAGCACCACAAGAGACCCAGTACTTC
TRBJ2-7	TRBD1	TRBV28	CASRIQGIGYEQYF	TGTGCCAGCAGAATACAGGGGATAGGCTACGAGCAGTACTTC
TRBJ2-5	NA	TRBV7-5	CARPLKLQGVGETQYF	TGTGCCAGACCCCTCAAACTTCAGGGGGTTGGAGAGACCCAGTACTTC
TRBJ2-3	NA	TRBV6-6	CASSPQGRLVTDTQYF	TGTGCCAGCAGTCCCCAGGGGAGACTTGTCACAGATACGCAGTATTTT
TRBJ1-1	NA	TRBV11-3	CASSSMTEYTEAFF	TGTGCCAGCAGCTCAATGACAGAGTACACTGAAGCTTTCTTT
TRBJ2-7	NA	TRBV19	CASSTRRGSSYEQYF	TGTGCCAGTAGTACAAGACGGGGAAGCTCCTACGAGCAGTACTTC
TRBJ2-7	TRBD1	TRBV28	CASSTRTGNSYEQYF	TGTGCCAGCAGTACGCGGACAGGAAACTCCTACGAGCAGTACTTC
TRBJ1-5	TRBD1	TRBV5-8	CASSFTQGSDSNQPQHF	TGTGCCAGCAGCTTTACACAGGGGAGTGATAGCAATCAGCCCCAGCATTTT
TRBJ1-2	TRBD1	TRBV7-6	CASSLEQQGKSYGYTF	TGTGCCAGCAGCTTAGAACAACAGGGGAAATCCTATGGCTACACCTTC
TRBJ2-7	NA	TRBV18	CASSAGTKNGEQYF	TGTGCCAGCTCCGCCGGGACAAAAAACGGCGAGCAGTACTTC
TRBJ2-7	TRBD1	TRBV10-1	CASSDGLTGGSYEQYF	TGCGCCAGCAGTGATGGTTTGACAGGGGGCTCCTACGAGCAGTACTTC
TRBJ1-4	TRBD1	TRBV28	CASMPGQHNEKLFF	TGTGCCAGCATGCCGGGACAGCATAATGAAAAACTGTTTTTT
TRBJ2-2	TRBD1	TRBV28	CASKVRGRVGELFF	TGTGCCAGCAAGGTCAGGGGGCGCGTCGGGGAGCTGTTTTTT
TRBJ1-4	NA	TRBV7-6	CASSLASGRSNEKLFF	TGTGCCAGCAGCTTAGCCTCAGGGAGGTCTAATGAAAAACTGTTTTTT
TRBJ1-1	TRBD1	TRBV7-9	CASRRGQGGSNTEAFF	TGTGCCAGCAGAAGGGGACAGGGGGGATCGAACACTGAAGCTTTCTTT
TRBJ2-7	NA	TRBV19	CASSIGSGSSYEQYF	TGTGCCAGTAGTATAGGGTCAGGCAGCTCCTACGAGCAGTACTTC
TRBJ2-6	TRBD1	TRBV7-8	CASGGQGFSSGANVLTF	TGTGCCAGCGGGGGACAGGGATTCAGCTCTGGGGCCAACGTCCTGACTTTC
TRBJ1-5	NA	TRBV19	CASSAGLGGQPQHF	TGTGCCAGTAGTGCGGGACTGGGTGGGCAGCCCCAGCATTTT
TRBJ1-1	NA	TRBV10-1	CASSGRGGKTEAFF	TGCGCCAGCAGTGGGAGGGGGGGCAAGACTGAAGCTTTCTTT
TRBJ2-1	NA	TRBV5-4	CASSSTGSSYNEQFF	TGTGCCAGCAGCTCTACAGGGAGCTCCTACAATGAGCAGTTCTTC
TRBJ1-1	TRBD1	TRBV27	CASSLRTPGQGGTEAFF	TGTGCCAGCAGTTTGCGGACACCGGGACAGGGAGGTACTGAAGCTTTCTTT
TRBJ1-5	TRBD1	TRBV4-2	CASSQEGQGPQPQHF	TGTGCCAGCAGCCAAGAGGGACAGGGTCCCCAGCCCCAGCATTTT
TRBJ2-5	NA	TRBV6-5	CASSYSGQETQYF	TGTGCCAGCAGTTACTCCGGCCAAGAGACCCAGTACTTC
TRBJ2-7	NA	TRBV28	CASRSGRFSYEQYF	TGTGCCAGCAGATCCGGTAGATTTTCCTACGAGCAGTACTTC
TRBJ2-2	TRBD1	TRBV11-2	CASSLRFGQGFSTGELFF	TGTGCCAGCAGCTTAAGGTTCGGACAGGGTTTCTCCACCGGGGAGCTGTTTTTT
TRBJ2-1	TRBD2	TRBV5-4	CASSFTGTSGTEQFF	TGTGCCAGCAGCTTCACCGGGACTAGCGGGACTGAGCAGTTCTTC
TRBJ1-6	TRBD1	TRBV5-1	CASSKLEQGNNSPLHF	TGCGCCAGCAGCAAGCTGGAACAGGGGAATAATTCACCCCTCCACTTT
TRBJ2-1	NA	TRBV30	CAWSVTQISYNEQFF	TGTGCCTGGAGTGTCACCCAGATCTCCTACAATGAGCAGTTCTTC
TRBJ2-7	TRBD1	TRBV6-5	CASSYQAGGMYEQYF	TGTGCCAGCAGTTACCAGGCAGGGGGCATGTACGAGCAGTACTTC